These 24 T cell receptor beta chains were sequenced from one sample in a study of blood T cell repertoires in COVID-19. The protocol was immunoSEQ multiplex PCR, while the TCRdb copy is restricted to in-frame clones and leaves out a portion. This repertoire shows about 200,000 clones, 85% found once; its top ten account for around 19%. The sample taken for sequencing was PBMCs or T cells enriched from blood (not recorded which). The receptor source for this set is a man aged 35 to 55 who had recovered from COVID-19.

The J gene is TRBJ2-5, the V gene TRBV5-1, with TRBD2 identical over 7 bases. With 0 bases clipped from V and 1 base from J, the junction kept 9 bases outside the gene matches. Germline values: CDR1 SGHRS, CDR2 YFSETQ. The CDR3 loop spans 17 amino acids. CDR3 coding DNA: TGCGCCAGCAGCTTGGTGACCCACTCTAGCGGCCAAGAGACCCAGTACTTC. Translated: CASSLVTHSSGQETQYF.

Only a few counts were recorded for this clone. The chain uses TRBV7-9 and TRBJ2-2, with TRBD2 matching over 14 bases. CDR1 is SEHNR, CDR2 FQNEAQ, per germline (reference sequence). The CDR3 extends over 19 amino acids. V lost 4 bases to trimming and J lost 1 base; unmatched junction nucleotides: 8. This CDR3 is CASSSPGLAGVWNTGELFF. The CDR3 region has the DNA TGTGCCAGCAGCTCGCCGGGACTAGCGGGAGTTTGGAACACCGGGGAGCTGTTTTTT.

This clone was found a few times. The chain employs TRBV9 and TRBJ2-7; 12 nucleotides line up with TRBD2. Germline loops: CDR1 SGDLS, CDR2 YYNGEE. Losses at the gene ends were 4 bases for V and 0 bases for J; bases not matched to a gene: 8. This CDR3 is 17 amino acids long. CDR3: CASSPGLAGPPSYEQYF. CDR3 DNA sequence: TGTGCCAGCAGCCCAGGACTAGCGGGACCACCCTCCTACGAGCAGTACTTC.

V is TRBV11-2 and J is TRBJ2-7; TRBD1 matches 10 bases. CDR3 length equals 16 residues. Germline trimming cut 2 bases from V and 7 bases from J; bases unmatched to any gene: 11. Germline V gives CDR1 SGHAT, CDR2 FQNNGV. The CDR3 nucleotides are TGTGCCAGCAGCTTATTCAACCCCGGGACAGGGGTTGAGCAGTACTTC. Protein sequence: CASSLFNPGTGVEQYF.

The V and J genes are TRBV19 and TRBJ1-2, with 7 bases identical to TRBD1. The CDR3 extends over 13 amino acids. CDR1 is LNHDA and CDR2 is SQIVND in the germline V gene (reference sequence). J was trimmed by 8 bases and V by 6 bases; bases with no gene match: 9. This CDR3 is CASRETGPGGYTF. The CDR3 coding sequence is TGTGCCAGTAGAGAGACAGGGCCGGGCGGCTACACCTTC.

In its sample, this clone was seen a few times. The chain couples TRBV30 to TRBJ2-7, with D possibly matching TRBD2 (5 bases). This CDR3 comprises 12 residues. V shed 3 bases and J shed 4 bases, with 10 bases lying between them. Germline CDR1 GTSNPN, CDR2 SVGIG (reference sequence). The CDR3 is CAWRLEGYEQYF. The CDR3 nucleotides are TGTGCCTGGAGGTTAGAGGGATACGAGCAGTACTTC.

V gene TRBV11-2 combines with J gene TRBJ2-1; 7 bases are shared with TRBD1. The CDR3 contains 14 residues. V lost 3 bases to trimming and J lost 9 bases; unmatched junction nucleotides: 8. Germline CDR1 reads SGHAT; CDR2 reads FQNNGV. This CDR3 is CASSFDRASGEQFF. CDR3 nucleotide sequence: TGTGCCAGCAGCTTTGACAGGGCCTCGGGTGAGCAGTTCTTC.

This clone has just a few counts. The J gene is TRBJ2-3, the V gene TRBV27, with D perhaps TRBD1 (5 bases). The V and J ends lost 3 bases and 2 bases respectively, with 12 bases between them. The length of the CDR3 is 15 residues. Germline assignment: CDR1 MNHEY and CDR2 SMNVEV (reference sequence). The CDR3 DNA reads as TGTGCCAGCAGTTTGACCCTAGGGGCCACAGATACGCAGTATTTT. Protein product: CASSLTLGATDTQYF.

The gene calls are TRBV21-1 and TRBJ2-7; the table's TRBD1 call for D was not verified on the DNA. TRBV21-1 is tagged as a pseudogene. This CDR3 spans 18 amino acids. Here the CDR3 DNA reads TGTGCCAGCACCCCTTTAAGGACAGGCTCTTCCACGGCCTACGAGCAGTACTTC. Translated, it gives CASTPLRTGSSTAYEQYF.

V is TRBV6-2 or TRBV6-3 and J is TRBJ1-3; TRBD1 agrees at 9 bases. The CDR3 loop spans 17 amino acids. Per the germline V gene, CDR1 is MNHEY and CDR2 is SVGEGT. V lost 6 bases to trimming and J lost 0 bases; unmatched junction nucleotides: 9. CDR3 nucleotide sequence: TGTGCCAGCAGCTCCGGGACAGGGCTACCCTCTGGAAACACCATATATTTT. Protein sequence: CASSSGTGLPSGNTIYF.

The CDR3 sequence is CSVNRGLGEQYF. CDR3 DNA: TGCAGCGTTAACAGGGGGCTAGGCGAGCAGTACTTC. The V and J genes are TRBV29-1 and TRBJ2-7, with 9 bases that match TRBD1. V trimming: 5 bases; J trimming: 6 bases; junction bases outside the gene matches: 5. From germline, CDR1 is SQVTM and CDR2 ANQGSEA. This CDR3 region has 12 residues.

The genes are TRBV24-1 and TRBJ2-1; TRBD2 aligns across 14 bases. The CDR3 is 14 amino acids. The germline V gene encodes CDR1 KGHDR and CDR2 SFDVKD. The trim removed 5 bases at V and 7 bases at J, leaving 0 bases unmatched. CDR3 coding DNA: TGTGCCACCAGTGGACTAGCGGGAGGGAATGAGCAGTTCTTC. Translated, it gives CATSGLAGGNEQFF.

The chain combines TRBV18 with TRBJ1-4; no clear D. V was trimmed by 3 bases and J by 0 bases, leaving 8 bases between them. The CDR3 has 15 residues. Looked up from germline, CDR1 is KGHSH and CDR2 is LQKENI. CDR3 in DNA: TGTGCCAGCTCACCCAGCCAGGCAACTAATGAAAAACTGTTTTTT. The encoded protein is CASSPSQATNEKLFF. The full variable domain, its missing parts supplied by reference TRBV18 and TRBJ1-4, is NAGVMQNPRHLVRRRGQEARLRCSPMKGHSHVYWYRQLPEEGLKFMVYLQKENIIDESGMPKERFSAEFPKEGPSILRIQQVVRGDSAAYFCASSPSQATNEKLFFGSGTQLSVL.

The rearrangement links TRBV27 to TRBJ1-1; possible D gene TRBD1, 5 bases. The CDR3 consists of 13 residues. Trimming shortened V by 2 bases and J by 4 bases, and 8 bases separated the two germline ends. CDR1 MNHEY and CDR2 SMNVEV come from the germline V gene (reference sequence). In DNA, the CDR3 is TGTGCCAGCAGTTTAAGGGGCGGCACTGAAGCTTTCTTT. This encodes CASSLRGGTEAFF.

The chain employs TRBV28 and TRBJ2-3; no clear D gene. The CDR3 spans 13 residues. V was trimmed by 3 bases and J by 6 bases, leaving 10 bases between them. Germline V gene data show CDR1 as MDHEN and CDR2 as SYDVKM. CDR3 region: CASSLKAGDTQYF. The CDR3 coding sequence is TGTGCCAGCAGTTTGAAAGCCGGGGATACGCAGTATTTT.

This clone was observed a handful of times. CDR3 in DNA: TGTGCCAGCCGGACAGCGGGAAGCTCCTACGAGCAGTACTTC. Its protein product is CASRTAGSSYEQYF. This chain uses TRBV19 with TRBJ2-7; D perhaps matches TRBD2 (7 bases). Between the trimmed V and J ends, which lost 9 bases and 0 bases, there was a span of 15 bases. Germline lookup yields CDR1 LNHDA and CDR2 SQIVND (reference sequence). This CDR3 has 14 amino acids.

The V gene is TRBV4-1, the J gene TRBJ2-7; 11 bases agree with TRBD2. The length of the CDR3 is 17 residues. V trimming: 3 bases; J trimming: 0 bases; junction bases outside the gene matches: 7. The germline V gene has CDR1 MGHRA and CDR2 YSYEKL. CDR3 sequence reads: CASSQATSGVPSYEQYF. The CDR3 DNA follows: TGCGCCAGCAGCCAGGCGACTAGCGGGGTTCCCTCCTACGAGCAGTACTTC.

The CDR3 region is CASSLGGRATEQYF. The CDR3, as DNA: TGTGCCAGCAGTTTAGGAGGGAGGGCCACCGAGCAGTACTTC. The chain is built from TRBV28 and TRBJ2-7; 7 bases line up with TRBD2. J was trimmed by 6 bases and V by 2 bases; bases with no gene match: 7. Germline V gene sequence: CDR1 MDHEN, CDR2 SYDVKM. CDR3 length equals 14 residues.

The chain joins TRBV6-1 to TRBJ2-7; D is uncertain. Trimming shortened V by 2 bases and J by 2 bases, and 13 bases separated the two germline ends. CDR3 length equals 15 residues. The V gene's germline CDR1 is MNHNS and CDR2 SASEGT. DNA for the CDR3: TGTGCCAGCAGTGAAATCGGCAGCGAAACCTACGAGCAGTACTTC. The encoded protein is CASSEIGSETYEQYF.

The chain recombines TRBV9 with TRBJ2-3; D might be TRBD2 (6 bases). This CDR3 is 15 amino acids long. V lost 1 base and J 3 bases, leaving 12 bases between the germline ends. Germline CDR1 SGDLS, CDR2 YYNGEE. CDR3 sequence reads: CASSVNVGGTDTQYF. In nucleotides, the CDR3 is TGTGCCAGCAGCGTAAATGTTGGAGGGACAGATACGCAGTATTTT.

This chain connects TRBV9 to TRBJ1-1; 11 positions agree with TRBD1. With V trimmed by 4 bases and J by 4 bases, 6 bases remained unmatched. Germline assignment: CDR1 SGDLS and CDR2 YYNGEE. This CDR3 contains 15 residues. The CDR3 loop reads CASSLGTGGGTEAFF. In DNA form, the CDR3 reads TGTGCCAGCAGCCTTGGGACAGGGGGAGGCACTGAAGCTTTCTTT.

The J gene is TRBJ2-7, the V gene TRBV5-1, with 8 bases that match TRBD1. V trimming: 0 bases; J trimming: 5 bases; junction bases outside the gene matches: 4. The CDR3 length is 14 residues. From germline, CDR1 is SGHRS and CDR2 YFSETQ. CDR3 coding DNA: TGCGCCAGCAGCTTGGGGGACAGGTCCCACGAGCAGTACTTC. Translated, it gives CASSLGDRSHEQYF.

The chain combines TRBV21-1 with TRBJ1-5; the table assigns TRBD1, which was not confirmed against the DNA. TRBV21-1 is deemed a pseudogene. This CDR3 is 18 amino acids long. The CDR3 nucleotides are TGTGCCAGCAGCCTACACCAGAGGCGGGACAGGGGCGCTCAGCCCCAGCATTTT. Translating it yields CASSLHQRRDRGAQPQHF.

The chain has TRBV3-1 (or the pseudogene TRBV3-2) and TRBJ1-2, with D possibly matching TRBD1 (6 bases). CDR1 is LGHDT, CDR2 YNNKEL, per germline (reference sequence). The CDR3 loop spans 17 amino acids. V was shortened by 2 bases and J by 5 bases, with 21 bases between the two germline ends. CDR3 amino acids: CASSQRLTGISGYGYTF. As DNA, the CDR3 is TGTGCCAGCAGCCAACGCCTCACAGGGATTTCAGGGTATGGCTACACCTTC.